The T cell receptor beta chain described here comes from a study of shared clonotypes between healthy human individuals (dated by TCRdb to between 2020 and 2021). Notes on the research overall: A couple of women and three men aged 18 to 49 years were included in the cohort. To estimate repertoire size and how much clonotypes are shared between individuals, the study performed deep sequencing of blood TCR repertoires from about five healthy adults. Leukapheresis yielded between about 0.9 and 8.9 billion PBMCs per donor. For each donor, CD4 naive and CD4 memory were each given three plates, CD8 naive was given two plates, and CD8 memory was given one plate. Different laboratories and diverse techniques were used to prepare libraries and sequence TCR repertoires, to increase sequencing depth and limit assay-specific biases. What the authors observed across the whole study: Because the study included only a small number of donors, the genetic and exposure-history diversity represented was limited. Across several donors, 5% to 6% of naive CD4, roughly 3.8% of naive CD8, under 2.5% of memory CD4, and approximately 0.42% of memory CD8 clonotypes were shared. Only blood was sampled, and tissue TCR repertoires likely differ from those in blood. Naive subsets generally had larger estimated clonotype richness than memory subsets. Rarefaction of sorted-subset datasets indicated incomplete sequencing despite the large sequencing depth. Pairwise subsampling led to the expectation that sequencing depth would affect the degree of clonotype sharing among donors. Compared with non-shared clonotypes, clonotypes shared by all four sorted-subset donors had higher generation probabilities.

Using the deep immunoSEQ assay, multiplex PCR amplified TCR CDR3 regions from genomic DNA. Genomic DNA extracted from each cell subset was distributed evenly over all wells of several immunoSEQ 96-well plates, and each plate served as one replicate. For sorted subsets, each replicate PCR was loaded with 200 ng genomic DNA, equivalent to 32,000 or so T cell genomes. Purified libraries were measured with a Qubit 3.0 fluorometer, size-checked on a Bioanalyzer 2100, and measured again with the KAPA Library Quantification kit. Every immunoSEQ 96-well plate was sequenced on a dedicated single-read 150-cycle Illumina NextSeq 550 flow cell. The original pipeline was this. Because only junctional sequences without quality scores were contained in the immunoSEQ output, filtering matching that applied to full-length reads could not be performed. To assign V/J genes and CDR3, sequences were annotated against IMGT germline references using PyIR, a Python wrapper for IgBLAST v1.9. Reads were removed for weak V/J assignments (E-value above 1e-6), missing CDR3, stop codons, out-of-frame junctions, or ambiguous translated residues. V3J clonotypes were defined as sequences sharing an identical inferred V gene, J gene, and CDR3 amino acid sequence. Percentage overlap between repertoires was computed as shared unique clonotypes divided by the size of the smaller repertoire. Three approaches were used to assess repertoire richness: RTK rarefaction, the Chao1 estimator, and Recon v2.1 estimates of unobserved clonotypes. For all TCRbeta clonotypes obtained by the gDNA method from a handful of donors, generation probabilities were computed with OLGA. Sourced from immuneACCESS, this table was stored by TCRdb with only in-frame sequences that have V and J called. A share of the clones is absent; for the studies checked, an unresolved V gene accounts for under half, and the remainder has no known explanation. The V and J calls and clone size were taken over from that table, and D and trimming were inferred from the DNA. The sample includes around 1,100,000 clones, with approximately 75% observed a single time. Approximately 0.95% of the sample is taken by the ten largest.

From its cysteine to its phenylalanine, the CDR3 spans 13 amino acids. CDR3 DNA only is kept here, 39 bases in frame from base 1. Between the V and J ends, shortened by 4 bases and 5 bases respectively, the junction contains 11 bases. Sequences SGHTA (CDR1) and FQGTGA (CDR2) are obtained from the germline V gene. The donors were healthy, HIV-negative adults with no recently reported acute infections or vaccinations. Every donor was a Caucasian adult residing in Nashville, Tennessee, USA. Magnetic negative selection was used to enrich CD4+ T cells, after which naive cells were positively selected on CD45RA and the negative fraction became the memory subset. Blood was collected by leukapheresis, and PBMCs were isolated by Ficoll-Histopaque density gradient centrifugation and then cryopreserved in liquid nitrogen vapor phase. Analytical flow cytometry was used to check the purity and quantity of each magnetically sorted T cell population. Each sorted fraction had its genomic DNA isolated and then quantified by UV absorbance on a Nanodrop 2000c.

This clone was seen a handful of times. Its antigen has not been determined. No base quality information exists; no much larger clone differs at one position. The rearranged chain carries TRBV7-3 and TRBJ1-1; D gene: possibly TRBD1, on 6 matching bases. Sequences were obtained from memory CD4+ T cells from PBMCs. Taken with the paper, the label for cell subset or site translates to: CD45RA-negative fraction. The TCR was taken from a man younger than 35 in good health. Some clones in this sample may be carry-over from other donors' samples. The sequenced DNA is TGTGCCAGCAGCTACAGGGTGGATACTGAAGCTTTCTTT. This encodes CASSYRVDTEAFF.